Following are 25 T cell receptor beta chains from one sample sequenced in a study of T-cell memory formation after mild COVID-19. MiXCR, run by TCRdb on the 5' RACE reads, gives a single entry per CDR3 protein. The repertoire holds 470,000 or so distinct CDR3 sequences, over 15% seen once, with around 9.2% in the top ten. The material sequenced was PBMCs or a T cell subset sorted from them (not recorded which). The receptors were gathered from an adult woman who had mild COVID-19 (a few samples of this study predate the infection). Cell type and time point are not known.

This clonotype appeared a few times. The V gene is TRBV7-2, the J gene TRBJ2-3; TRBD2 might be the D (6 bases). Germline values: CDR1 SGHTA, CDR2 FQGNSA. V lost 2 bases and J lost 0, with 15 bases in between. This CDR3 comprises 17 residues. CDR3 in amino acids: CASSLNIAEISTDTQYF. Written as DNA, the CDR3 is TGTGCCAGCAGCTTAAATATAGCGGAGATTAGCACAGATACGCAGTATTTT.

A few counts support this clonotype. CDR3 amino acids: CASSPPGVYEQFF. As DNA, the CDR3 is TGTGCCAGCAGCCCCCCCGGCGTGTATGAGCAGTTCTTC. The chain combines TRBV3-1 with TRBJ2-1; D not resolved. The CDR3 consists of 13 residues. The V gene lost 4 bases and the J gene lost 8 bases, with 12 bases spanning the gap. The germline gives CDR1 LGHDT, CDR2 YNNKEL (reference sequence).

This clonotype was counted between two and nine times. The CDR3 here is CASSLIVGTFNEQYF. The CDR3 coding sequence is TGTGCCAGCAGCTTAATAGTAGGGACTTTTAACGAGCAGTACTTC. J is TRBJ2-7 and V is TRBV7-9; maybe TRBD2 (6 bases). V was cut by 2 bases and J by 5 bases, with 16 bases left in between. The CDR3 extends over 15 amino acids. Germline-derived CDR1 and CDR2 are SEHNR and FQNEAQ (reference sequence).

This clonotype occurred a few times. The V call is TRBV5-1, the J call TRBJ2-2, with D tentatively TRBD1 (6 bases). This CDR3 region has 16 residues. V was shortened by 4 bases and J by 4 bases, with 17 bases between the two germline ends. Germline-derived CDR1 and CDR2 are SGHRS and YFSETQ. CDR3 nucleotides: TGCGCCAGCAGCGCACTTATGAGGGGGAGCACCGGGGAGCTGTTTTTT. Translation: CASSALMRGSTGELFF.

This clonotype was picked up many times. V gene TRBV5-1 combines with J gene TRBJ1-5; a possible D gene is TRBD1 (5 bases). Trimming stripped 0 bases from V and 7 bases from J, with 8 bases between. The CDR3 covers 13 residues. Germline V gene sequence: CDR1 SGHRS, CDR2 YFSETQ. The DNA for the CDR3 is TGCGCCAGCAGCTTGGATCGGGACCAGCCCCAGCATTTT. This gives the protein CASSLDRDQPQHF.

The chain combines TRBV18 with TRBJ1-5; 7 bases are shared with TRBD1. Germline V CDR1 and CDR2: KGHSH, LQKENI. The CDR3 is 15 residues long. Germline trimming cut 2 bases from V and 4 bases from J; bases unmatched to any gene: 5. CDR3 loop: CASSPTGTANQPQHF. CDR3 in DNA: TGTGCCAGCTCACCAACCGGGACAGCAAATCAGCCCCAGCATTTT.

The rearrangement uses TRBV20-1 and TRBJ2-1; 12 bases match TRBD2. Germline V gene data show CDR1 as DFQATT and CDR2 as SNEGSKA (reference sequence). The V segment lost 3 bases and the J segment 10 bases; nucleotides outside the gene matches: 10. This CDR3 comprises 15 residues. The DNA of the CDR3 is TGCAGTGCTAGGGACCCGACTAGCGGGAGTGGGGAGCAGTTCTTC. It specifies CSARDPTSGSGEQFF.

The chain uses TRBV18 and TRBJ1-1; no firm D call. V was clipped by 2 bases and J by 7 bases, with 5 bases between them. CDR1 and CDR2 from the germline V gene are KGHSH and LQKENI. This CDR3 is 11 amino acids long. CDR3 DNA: TGTGCCAGCTCACCATTGGATGAAGCTTTCTTT. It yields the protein CASSPLDEAFF.

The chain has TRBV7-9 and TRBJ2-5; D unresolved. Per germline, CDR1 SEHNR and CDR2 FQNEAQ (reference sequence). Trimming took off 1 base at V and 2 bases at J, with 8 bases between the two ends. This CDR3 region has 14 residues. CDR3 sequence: CASSLELSQETQYF. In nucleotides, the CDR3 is TGTGCCAGCAGCTTAGAGCTCAGTCAAGAGACCCAGTACTTC.

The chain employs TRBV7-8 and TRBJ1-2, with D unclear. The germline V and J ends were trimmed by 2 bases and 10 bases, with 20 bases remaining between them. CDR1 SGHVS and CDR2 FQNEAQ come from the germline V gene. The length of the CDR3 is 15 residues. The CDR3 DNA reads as TGTGCCAGCAGCTTATCCCGGGTTAGCGCCTCGGACTACACCTTC. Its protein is CASSLSRVSASDYTF.

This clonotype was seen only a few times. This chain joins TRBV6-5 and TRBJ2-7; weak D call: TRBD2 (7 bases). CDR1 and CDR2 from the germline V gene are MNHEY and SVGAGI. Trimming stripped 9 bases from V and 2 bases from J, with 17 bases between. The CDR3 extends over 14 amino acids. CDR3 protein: CASGGGQGTYEQYF. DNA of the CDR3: TGTGCCAGTGGGGGGGGGCAGGGCACCTACGAGCAGTACTTC.

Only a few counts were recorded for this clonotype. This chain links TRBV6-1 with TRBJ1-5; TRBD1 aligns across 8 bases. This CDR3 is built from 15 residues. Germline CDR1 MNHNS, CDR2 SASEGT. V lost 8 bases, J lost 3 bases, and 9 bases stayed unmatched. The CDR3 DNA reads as TGTGCCAGCGCCGTGGGACAGGTGTACAATCAGCCCCAGCATTTT. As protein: CASAVGQVYNQPQHF.

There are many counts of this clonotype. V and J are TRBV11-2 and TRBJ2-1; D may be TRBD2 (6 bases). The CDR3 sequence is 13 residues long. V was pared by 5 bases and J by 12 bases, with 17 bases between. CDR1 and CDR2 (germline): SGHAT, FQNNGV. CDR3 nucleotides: TGTGCCAGCAGCATGATGGAGGGTCCGTGGCAGTTCTTC. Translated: CASSMMEGPWQFF.

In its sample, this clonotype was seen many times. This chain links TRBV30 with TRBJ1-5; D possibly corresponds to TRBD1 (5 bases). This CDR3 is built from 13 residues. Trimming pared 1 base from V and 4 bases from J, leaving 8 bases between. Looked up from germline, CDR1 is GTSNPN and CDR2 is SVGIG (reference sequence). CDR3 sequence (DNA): TGTGCCTGGAGTGAGCAGGGAAATCAGCCCCAGCATTTT. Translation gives CAWSEQGNQPQHF.

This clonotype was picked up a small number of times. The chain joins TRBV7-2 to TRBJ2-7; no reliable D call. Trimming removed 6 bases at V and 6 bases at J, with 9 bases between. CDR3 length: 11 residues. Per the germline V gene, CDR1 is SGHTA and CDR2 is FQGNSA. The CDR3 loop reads CASSNRLEQYF. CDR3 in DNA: TGTGCCAGCAGTAATCGTCTCGAGCAGTACTTC.

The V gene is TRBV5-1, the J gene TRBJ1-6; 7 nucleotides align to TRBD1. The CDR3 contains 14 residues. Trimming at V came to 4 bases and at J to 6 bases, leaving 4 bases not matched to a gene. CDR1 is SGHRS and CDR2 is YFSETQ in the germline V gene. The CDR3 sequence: CASSMGQPNSPLHF. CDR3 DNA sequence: TGCGCCAGCAGCATGGGACAGCCTAATTCACCCCTCCACTTT.

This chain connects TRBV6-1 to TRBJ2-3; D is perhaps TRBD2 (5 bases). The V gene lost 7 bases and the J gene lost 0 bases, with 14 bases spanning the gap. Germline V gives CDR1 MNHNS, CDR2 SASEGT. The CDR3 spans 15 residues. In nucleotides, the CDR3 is TGTGCCAGCACGGAGGCGTCCACTAGCACAGATACGCAGTATTTT. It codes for CASTEASTSTDTQYF.

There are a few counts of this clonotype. The CDR3 loop reads CASSPSGGRGNEQFF. The CDR3 DNA reads as TGTGCCAGCAGTCCCAGCGGGGGACGTGGGAATGAGCAGTTCTTC. The chain uses TRBV27 and TRBJ2-1, with 8 bases that match TRBD2. CDR3 size: 15 residues. V dropped 5 bases and J dropped 7; count of bases not matched to a gene: 10. Germline CDR1 MNHEY, CDR2 SMNVEV (reference sequence).

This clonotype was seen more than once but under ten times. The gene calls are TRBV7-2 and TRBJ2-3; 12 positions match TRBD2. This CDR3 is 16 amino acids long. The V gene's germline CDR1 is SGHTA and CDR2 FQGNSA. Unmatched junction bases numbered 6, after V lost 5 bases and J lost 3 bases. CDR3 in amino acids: CASSPWGTSGTDTQYF. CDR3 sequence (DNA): TGTGCCAGCAGCCCATGGGGGACTAGCGGGACAGATACGCAGTATTTT.

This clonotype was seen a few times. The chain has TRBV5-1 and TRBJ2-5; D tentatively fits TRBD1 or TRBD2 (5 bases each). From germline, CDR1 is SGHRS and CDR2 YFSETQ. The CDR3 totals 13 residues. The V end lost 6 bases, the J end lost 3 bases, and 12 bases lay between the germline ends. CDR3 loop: CASKRGDEETQYF. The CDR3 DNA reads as TGCGCCAGCAAGCGAGGGGACGAAGAGACCCAGTACTTC.

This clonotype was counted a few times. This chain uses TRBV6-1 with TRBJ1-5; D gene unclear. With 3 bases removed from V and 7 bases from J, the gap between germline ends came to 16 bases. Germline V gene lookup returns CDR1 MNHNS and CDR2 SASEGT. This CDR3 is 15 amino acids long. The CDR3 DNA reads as TGTGCCAGCAGTGATGCGACCCACCGGGGACAGCCCCAGCATTTT. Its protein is CASSDATHRGQPQHF.

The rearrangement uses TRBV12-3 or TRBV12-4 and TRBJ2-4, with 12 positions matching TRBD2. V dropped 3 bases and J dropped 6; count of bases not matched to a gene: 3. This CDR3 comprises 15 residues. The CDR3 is CASSFGTSGLNIQYF. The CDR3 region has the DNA TGTGCCAGCAGTTTTGGGACTAGCGGGTTAAACATTCAGTACTTC.

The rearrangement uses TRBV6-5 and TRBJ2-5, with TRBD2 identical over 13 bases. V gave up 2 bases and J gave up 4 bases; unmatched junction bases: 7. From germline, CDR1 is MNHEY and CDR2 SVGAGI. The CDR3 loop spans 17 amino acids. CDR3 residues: CASSYTSGRASGETQYF. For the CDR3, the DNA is TGTGCCAGCAGTTACACTAGCGGGAGGGCCTCAGGAGAGACCCAGTACTTC.

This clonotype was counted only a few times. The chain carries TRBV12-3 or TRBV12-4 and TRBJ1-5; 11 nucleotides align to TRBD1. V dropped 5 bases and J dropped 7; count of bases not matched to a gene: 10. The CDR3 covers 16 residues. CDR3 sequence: CASSLSGTGGEQPQHF. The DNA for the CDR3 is TGTGCCAGCAGTCTCTCCGGGACAGGGGGAGAGCAGCCCCAGCATTTT.

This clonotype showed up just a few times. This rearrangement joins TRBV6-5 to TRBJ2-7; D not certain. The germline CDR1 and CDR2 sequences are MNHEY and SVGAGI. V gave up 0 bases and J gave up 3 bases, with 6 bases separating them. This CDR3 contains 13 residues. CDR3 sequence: CASSYSRDYEQYF. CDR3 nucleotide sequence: TGTGCCAGCAGTTACTCAAGAGACTACGAGCAGTACTTC.